The clone carrying this T cell receptor beta chain was detected many times. With V trimmed by 3 bases and J by 8 bases, 5 bases remained unmatched. Germline assignment: CDR1 MNHNS and CDR2 SASEGT. The CDR3 has 13 amino acids. This record comes from a study of regulatory T cells in long-lasting Graves disease. Time point of the sample: newly diagnosed GD, antithyroid drugs for less than 3 months. RNA from PBMCs was the source of the TCR library. About 9.2 milliliters of peripheral blood were taken and placed in EDTA tubes. Both iRepertoire HTBI primers and Arm-PCR of CDR3 regions were used to build the TCR beta libraries. TCRdb reprocessed the multiplex PCR reads with MiXCR, giving one entry per CDR3 protein. This sample has a few hundred thousand distinct CDR3 sequences; more than 15% occur once, and the top ten carry around 15%. This same sample was also part of a study on T cells in Graves' hyperthyroidism and ophthalmopathy. Turning to that study: Each diagnosis was grounded in clinical symptoms, serum thyroxine and TRAb, thyroid ultrasound, and orbital computed tomography. Among thyroid clonotypes expanded above 0.001, most also appeared in blood.

The sample in question was peripheral blood mononuclear cells (PBMCs), obtained at new diagnosis, from a patient treated with antithyroid drugs. The sequence was obtained from a young woman with Graves disease. This rearrangement joins TRBV6-1 to TRBJ1-2, with 8 bases identical to TRBD1. The CDR3 sequence: CASSDKTGAGYTF. CDR3 nucleotide sequence: TGTGCCAGCAGTGATAAGACAGGGGCAGGCTACACCTTC.